This T cell receptor beta chain is from a study of blood T cell repertoires in COVID-19. Across the whole study: The analysed material was cDNA or gDNA that came from T cells, B-cell-depleted T cells, or PBMCs.

The data were produced by immunoSEQ multiplex PCR, yet TCRdb's version contains in-frame clones alone and is incomplete. The data show about 110,000 clones, nearly 90% seen once. The CDR3 contains 14 residues. V was pared by 5 bases and J by 4 bases, with 12 bases between. Germline V gene sequence: CDR1 SGHNT, CDR2 YENEEA. The clonotype originates from a human donor in a cohort sampled during active COVID-19. The sample consisted of peripheral blood. The V call is TRBV11-3, the J call TRBJ2-1; tentative D call: TRBD2 (5 bases). The DNA for the CDR3 is TGTGCCAGCAGCCGTTTTACGGGGTACAATGAGCAGTTCTTC. It specifies CASSRFTGYNEQFF. The entire variable domain, with the rest obtained from reference TRBV11-3 and TRBJ2-1, is as follows: EAGVVQSPRYKIIEKKQPVAFWCNPISGHNTLYWYLQNLGQGPELLIRYENEEAVDDSQLPKDRFSAERLKGVDSTLKIQPAELGDSAVYLCASSRFTGYNEQFFGPGTRLTVL.